What follows are 14 T cell receptor beta chains derived from one specimen sequenced in a study of regulatory T cells in long-lasting Graves disease. The time point: persistent/refractory GD, antithyroid drugs over 5 years with positive TRAb. Preparation of the TCR library used RNA extracted from PBMCs. With iRepertoire HTBI primers and Arm-PCR of CDR3 regions, TCR beta libraries were built. MiXCR was run by TCRdb on the multiplex PCR reads, yielding one entry per CDR3 protein. The top ten hold more than 13% of the sample, which has 350,000 to 500,000 distinct CDR3 sequences, roughly 21% seen once. The material sequenced was peripheral blood mononuclear cells (PBMCs), taken when the disease was refractory, from a patient treated with antithyroid drugs. These receptors originate from a female donor with Graves disease.

This clonotype was seen at least ten times. V usage is TRBV6-1 and J usage is TRBJ2-2; 16 bases map to TRBD2. Germline CDR1 is MNHNS and CDR2 is SASEGT. Trimming removed 6 bases from V and 4 bases from J; junction bases left unmatched: 5. The CDR3 loop spans 17 amino acids. CDR3: CASSRGLAGGPTGELFF. DNA for the CDR3: TGTGCCAGCAGCCGGGGACTAGCGGGAGGGCCCACCGGGGAGCTGTTTTTT.

This clonotype has only a few counts. This chain connects TRBV20-1 to TRBJ2-7; TRBD1 matches at 9 bases. Germline V gene data show CDR1 as DFQATT and CDR2 as SNEGSKA (reference sequence). This CDR3 contains 13 residues. V dropped 6 bases and J dropped 1; count of bases not matched to a gene: 4. Written as DNA, the CDR3 is TGCAGTGCCGGTGGGACAGGGTCCTACGAGCAGTACTTC. Translating gives CSAGGTGSYEQYF.

In its sample, this clonotype was seen many times. V gene TRBV27 combines with J gene TRBJ1-5; 7 bases fit TRBD1. V lost 2 bases and J lost 4; bases outside the gene matches: 5. CDR1 and CDR2 (germline): MNHEY, SMNVEV (reference sequence). This CDR3 region has 15 residues. The CDR3: CASSLMGQLNQPQHF. In nucleotides, the CDR3 is TGTGCCAGCAGTTTAATGGGACAGTTAAATCAGCCCCAGCATTTT.

This clonotype was recorded many times. The chain combines TRBV2 with TRBJ1-6; 7 nucleotides agree with TRBD1. The germline gives CDR1 SNHLY, CDR2 FYNNEI. Unmatched junction bases numbered 5, after V lost 3 bases and J lost 9 bases. There are 14 residues in the CDR3. The CDR3 DNA follows: TGTGCCAGCAGTGAGAGGGGGCAGGGTTCACCCCTCCACTTT. Translating it yields CASSERGQGSPLHF.

The chain is built from TRBV10-3 and TRBJ2-2; the D gene is possibly TRBD1 (6 bases). The length of the CDR3 is 16 residues. Germline loops: CDR1 ENHRY, CDR2 SYGVKD. Trimming removed 1 base at V and 5 bases at J, with 14 bases between. The CDR3 sequence is CAISELKTGGTGELFF. In DNA form, the CDR3 reads TGTGCCATCAGTGAGTTGAAGACAGGAGGTACCGGGGAGCTGTTTTTT.

The chain combines TRBV7-2 with TRBJ2-2; TRBD1 might be the D (5 bases). Germline values: CDR1 SGHTA, CDR2 FQGNSA. The CDR3 sequence is 12 residues long. Between the trimmed V and J ends, which lost 8 bases and 3 bases, there was a span of 7 bases. Written as DNA, the CDR3 is TGTGCCAGCCAGGGTTACACCGGGGAGCTGTTTTTT. Translating it yields CASQGYTGELFF.

The rearrangement links TRBV25-1 to TRBJ2-7, with D perhaps matching TRBD2 (6 bases). The length of the CDR3 is 13 residues. Germline V gives CDR1 MGHDK, CDR2 SYGVNS. V lost 7 bases, J lost 2 bases, and 12 bases lay in between. CDR3 sequence (DNA): TGTGCCAGCACCGGGGGTGGGGCCTACGAGCAGTACTTC. This codes for CASTGGGAYEQYF.

This clonotype was observed many times. The chain employs TRBV27 and TRBJ1-4; the D gene is possibly TRBD1 (6 bases). V lost 7 bases, J lost 5 bases, and 17 bases lay in between. The CDR3 runs 15 residues. Per germline, CDR1 MNHEY and CDR2 SMNVEV (reference sequence). CDR3 in DNA: TGTGCCAGCAAAGAGGAGACAGGCCTAAATGAAAAACTGTTTTTT. As protein: CASKEETGLNEKLFF.

As regards this clonotype: The likely explanation is a read error, given a far larger clone one base away. J is TRBJ1-2 and V is TRBV28, with a tentative D call TRBD1 (6 bases). This CDR3 spans 13 amino acids. Germline assignment: CDR1 MDHEN and CDR2 SYDVKM. The CDR3 here is CASSPRQDYGHTF. The CDR3 nucleotides are TGTGCCAGCAGCCCCCGACAGGACTATGGCCACACCTTC.

There are many counts of this clonotype. The chain is built from TRBV28 and TRBJ2-7; 11 nucleotides align to TRBD2. The CDR3 has 15 residues. V trimming: 7 bases; J trimming: 4 bases; junction bases outside the gene matches: 9. The germline CDR1 and CDR2 sequences are MDHEN and SYDVKM. The DNA of the CDR3 is TGTGCCAGCACGCTTCTAGCGGGAGGTGCGTACGAGCAGTACTTC. This gives the protein CASTLLAGGAYEQYF.

The chain couples TRBV7-9 to TRBJ2-7; TRBD1 aligns across 9 bases. CDR3 size: 15 residues. Germline loops: CDR1 SEHNR, CDR2 FQNEAQ (reference sequence). Trimming removed 5 bases from V and 7 bases from J; junction bases left unmatched: 12. CDR3 coding DNA: TGTGCCAGCAGCGAGGACAGGGGACGCCTCAGGGAGCAGTACTTC. Amino acids: CASSEDRGRLREQYF.

The V and J genes are TRBV6-1 and TRBJ2-7; 7 bases agree with TRBD2. Germline CDR1 reads MNHNS; CDR2 reads SASEGT. This CDR3 has 15 amino acids. Losses at the gene ends were 0 bases for V and 3 bases for J; bases not matched to a gene: 5. CDR3 bases: TGTGCCAGCAGTGAAGCGCCTAGCGGACTCTACGAGCAGTACTTC. Translating gives CASSEAPSGLYEQYF.

In its sample, this clonotype was seen a few times. This chain links TRBV19 with TRBJ1-5; D is undetermined. CDR1 LNHDA and CDR2 SQIVND come from the germline V gene (reference sequence). Trimming shortened V by 3 bases and J by 0 bases, and 9 bases separated the two germline ends. The CDR3 has 15 amino acids. CDR3 amino acids: CASSMVGSSNQPQHF. The CDR3 nucleotides read TGTGCCAGTAGTATGGTAGGGAGTAGCAATCAGCCCCAGCATTTT.

CDR3 in amino acids: CASSYSGVMVSNQPQHF. The CDR3 coding sequence is TGTGCCAGCAGTTACTCGGGGGTGATGGTTAGCAATCAGCCCCAGCATTTT. This sequence joins TRBV6-5 and TRBJ1-5; D is perhaps TRBD1 (5 bases). The germline V and J ends were trimmed by 0 bases and 0 bases, with 12 bases remaining between them. The V gene's germline CDR1 is MNHEY and CDR2 SVGAGI. The CDR3 is 17 amino acids.